These 20 T cell receptor beta chains share one sample of origin, sequenced in a study of blood T cells in healthy people across ages. The use of a sample-barcoded 5' primer and a J-beta primer mix characterized a second PCR of roughly 7 to 11 cycles. TCRdb processed the 5' RACE reads anew with MiXCR; each CDR3 protein has one entry. The sample yields hundreds of thousands of distinct CDR3 sequences, about 30% seen once. Sequencing was carried out using blood. The receptors were sampled from a woman older than 75 in good health.

This clonotype was detected many times. The chain has TRBV29-1 and TRBJ2-5; 10 positions agree with TRBD1. Germline V CDR1 and CDR2: SQVTM, ANQGSEA. V was clipped by 3 bases and J by 5 bases; unmatched bases: 6. The CDR3 is made up of 14 amino acids. This chain's CDR3 is CSVDVTGGRETQYF. The CDR3 DNA is TGCAGCGTTGACGTGACAGGGGGCAGGGAGACCCAGTACTTC.

This clonotype was counted a few times. The chain recombines TRBV24-1 with TRBJ2-3; 16 bases fit TRBD2. The CDR3 runs to 19 residues. CDR1 is KGHDR and CDR2 is SFDVKD in the germline V gene. The V gene end was trimmed by 2 bases and the J gene end by 1 base; junction bases not matched to a gene: 5. Here the CDR3 DNA reads TGTGCCACCAGTGATTGGGGACTAGCGGGGGGGCCGGGCACAGATACGCAGTATTTT. This codes for CATSDWGLAGGPGTDTQYF.

This clonotype was found a few times. DNA for the CDR3: TGTGCCAGCAGGCCTGACAGGGGGCAGAATTCACCCCTCCACTTT. Protein sequence: CASRPDRGQNSPLHF. The chain recombines TRBV28 with TRBJ1-6; TRBD1 agrees at 10 bases. Losses at the gene ends were 6 bases for V and 7 bases for J; bases not matched to a gene: 6. The CDR3 is 15 residues long. Germline V gene lookup returns CDR1 MDHEN and CDR2 SYDVKM.

This clonotype appeared many times. This chain's CDR3 is CASRGGGAKNIQYF. In DNA form, the CDR3 reads TGTGCCAGCAGAGGGGGGGGGGCCAAAAACATTCAGTACTTC. The rearrangement uses TRBV6-5 and TRBJ2-4, with D tentatively TRBD2 (7 bases). Germline lookup yields CDR1 MNHEY and CDR2 SVGAGI. The CDR3 loop spans 14 amino acids. Trimming shortened V by 6 bases and J by 1 base, and 10 bases separated the two germline ends.

This rearrangement joins TRBV6-1 to TRBJ2-3, with D perhaps assigned TRBD1 or TRBD2 (6 bases each). CDR1 and CDR2 from the germline V gene are MNHNS and SASEGT. The CDR3 covers 16 residues. Deletions cut 6 bases from V and 0 bases from J, with 16 bases between. The CDR3 here is CASSVQTGASTDTQYF. In DNA form, the CDR3 reads TGTGCCAGCAGCGTACAAACGGGGGCGAGCACAGATACGCAGTATTTT.

The chain recombines TRBV20-1 with TRBJ1-1; D uncertain. The CDR3 length is 15 residues. Germline V gene sequence: CDR1 DFQATT, CDR2 SNEGSKA (reference sequence). Trimming pared 3 bases from V and 6 bases from J, leaving 20 bases between. The CDR3 region has the DNA TGCAGTGCTAGGAAGCGGTGGATCGGTATCGCTGAAGCTTTCTTT. Protein: CSARKRWIGIAEAFF.

The V call is TRBV20-1, the J call TRBJ2-3; D is unclear. This CDR3 is 18 amino acids long. Per germline, CDR1 DFQATT and CDR2 SNEGSKA (reference sequence). V was cut by 1 base and J by 2 bases, with 22 bases left in between. CDR3 sequence reads: CSARAGLDLPEFTDTQYF. The CDR3 DNA follows: TGCAGTGCTAGAGCGGGTTTAGACCTTCCAGAATTCACAGATACGCAGTATTTT.

There are many counts of this clonotype. The rearrangement uses TRBV5-1 and TRBJ2-7; D unclear. This CDR3 contains 14 residues. Germline V CDR1 and CDR2: SGHRS, YFSETQ. V lost 2 bases and J 6 bases, leaving 15 bases between the germline ends. The CDR3 nucleotides are TGCGCCAGCAGCTTTGATGACCTCGGCGGCGAGCAGTACTTC. This translates into CASSFDDLGGEQYF.

A word on this clonotype: This sequence may be a read error, since a much larger clone differs from it by one base. The V call is TRBV6-5, the J call TRBJ2-3; 14 bases agree with TRBD2. Per germline, CDR1 MNHEY and CDR2 SVGAGI. The CDR3 has 16 amino acids. CDR3 residues: CASRRTSGGYGDTQCF. CDR3 sequence (DNA): TGTGCCAGCAGACGGACTAGCGGGGGGTATGGAGATACGCAGTGTTTT.

At least ten counts were recorded for this clonotype. The chain links TRBV20-1 to TRBJ2-3; D gene ambiguous. The CDR3 has 15 amino acids. The germline V and J ends were trimmed by 0 bases and 0 bases, with 10 bases remaining between them. Germline loops: CDR1 DFQATT, CDR2 SNEGSKA (reference sequence). CDR3 loop: CSARDPSPSTDTQYF. The CDR3 bases are TGCAGTGCTAGAGATCCTAGTCCAAGCACAGATACGCAGTATTTT.

About this clonotype itself: A much larger clonotype is one base distant, so this may be a read error. This rearrangement joins TRBV5-1 to TRBJ2-7; 10 nucleotides line up with TRBD1. Germline lookup yields CDR1 SGHRS and CDR2 YFSETQ. V lost 4 bases to trimming and J lost 5 bases; unmatched junction nucleotides: 6. The CDR3 extends over 14 amino acids. The CDR3 loop reads CASSQGGQGNEQYF. CDR3 coding DNA: TGCGCCAGCAGCCAGGGGGGACAGGGGAACGAGCAGTACTTC.

With regard to this clonotype: Given a much more abundant clone one base away, this may be a read error. The rearrangement uses TRBV6-1 and TRBJ1-5; 7 nucleotides agree with TRBD1. CDR1 is MNHNS, CDR2 SASEGT, per germline. The CDR3 totals 14 residues. The V segment lost 6 bases and the J segment 7 bases; nucleotides outside the gene matches: 9. The CDR3 is CASRGRQGGQPQHF. The CDR3 DNA is TGTGCCAGCAGGGGGCGACAGGGTGGCCAGCCCCAGCATTTT.

The sample holds many counts of this clonotype. The chain joins TRBV20-1 to TRBJ2-1; 8 nucleotides align to TRBD1. Germline CDR1 and CDR2: DFQATT and SNEGSKA (reference sequence). The CDR3 sequence is 15 residues long. J was trimmed by 3 bases and V by 3 bases; bases with no gene match: 7. In DNA form, the CDR3 reads TGCAGTGCTAGGGGGGGACAGGCCCTCTACAATGAGCAGTTCTTC. Its translation is CSARGGQALYNEQFF.

The chain is built from TRBV5-1 and TRBJ1-6, with D possibly being TRBD1 (5 bases). Germline V CDR1 and CDR2: SGHRS, YFSETQ. V lost 6 bases and J lost 7, with 11 bases in between. The CDR3 consists of 13 residues. The CDR3 sequence is CASNTDRNSPLHF. The CDR3 DNA follows: TGCGCCAGCAATACCGACAGAAATTCACCCCTCCACTTT.

At least ten counts were recorded for this clonotype. This chain joins TRBV5-1 and TRBJ2-7; either TRBD1 or TRBD2 may fit D (5 bases each). CDR3 size: 14 residues. Trimming took off 3 bases at V and 4 bases at J, with 14 bases between the two ends. Germline-derived CDR1 and CDR2 are SGHRS and YFSETQ. The CDR3 spells CASSSGGQTYEQYF. The DNA for the CDR3 is TGCGCCAGCAGCTCCGGAGGACAAACTTACGAGCAGTACTTC.

In regard to this clonotype: Sequence at one end of the junction differs from germline and may be a read error. The V and J genes are TRBV10-3 and TRBJ2-5; possible D gene TRBD1, 6 bases. Germline V gives CDR1 ENHRY, CDR2 SYGVKD. There are 17 residues in the CDR3. This CDR3 reads CAISESRGRRGGEAQYF. CDR3 nucleotide sequence: TGTGCCATCAGTGAGTCGAGGGGCAGGAGAGGGGGAGAGGCCCAGTACTTC.

In this sample, this clonotype turned up many times. The chain has TRBV29-1 and TRBJ1-2, with D unclear. The CDR3 length is 12 residues. Germline V gives CDR1 SQVTM, CDR2 ANQGSEA. Deletions cut 8 bases from V and 2 bases from J, with 12 bases between. Here the CDR3 DNA reads TGCAGCCTCGTAGAGGCAAACTATGGCTACACCTTC. As protein: CSLVEANYGYTF.

This clonotype occurred a few times. Given a much more abundant clone one base away, this may be a read error. This sequence joins TRBV20-1 and TRBJ2-7; D is unresolved. The CDR3 runs to 14 residues. Deletions cut 0 bases from V and 7 bases from J, with 16 bases between. Germline V gene data show CDR1 as DFQATT and CDR2 as SNEGSKA (reference sequence). The CDR3 here is CSARDLRSNNEQYF. CDR3 bases: TGCAGTGCTAGAGATTTAAGGTCGAACAATGAGCAGTACTTC.

The sample holds one count of this clonotype. This could be a read error, since a much larger clone is one nucleotide away. This rearrangement joins TRBV11-2 to TRBJ2-5; 8 nucleotides line up with TRBD1. Germline values: CDR1 SGHAT, CDR2 FQNNGV. The J segment lost 5 bases and the V segment lost 4 bases, leaving 9 bases of the junction unmatched. There are 15 residues in the CDR3. CDR3 residues: CASSSGQAFRETQYF. CDR3 sequence (DNA): TGTGCCAGCAGCTCGGGACAGGCCTTCCGGGAGACCCAGTACTTC.

This rearrangement joins TRBV6-6 to TRBJ1-1; a possible D gene is TRBD1 (5 bases). Trimming removed 6 bases at V and 3 bases at J, with 20 bases between. Germline V gene sequence: CDR1 MNHNY, CDR2 SVGAGI (reference sequence). The CDR3 contains 16 residues. The CDR3 sequence: CASSLGVSIGDTEAFF. The CDR3 DNA reads as TGTGCCAGCAGCCTGGGGGTATCGATAGGGGACACTGAAGCTTTCTTT.